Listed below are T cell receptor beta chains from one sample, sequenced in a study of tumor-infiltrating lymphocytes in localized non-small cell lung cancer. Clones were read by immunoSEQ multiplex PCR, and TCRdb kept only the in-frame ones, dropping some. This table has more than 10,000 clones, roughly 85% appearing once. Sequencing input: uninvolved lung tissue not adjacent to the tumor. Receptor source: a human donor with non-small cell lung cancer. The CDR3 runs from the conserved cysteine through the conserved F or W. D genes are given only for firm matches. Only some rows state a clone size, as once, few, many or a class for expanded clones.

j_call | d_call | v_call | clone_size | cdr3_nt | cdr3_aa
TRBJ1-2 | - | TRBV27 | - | TGTGCCAGCAGTTTATGGGGCGACACCTATGGCTACACCTTC | CASSLWGDTYGYTF
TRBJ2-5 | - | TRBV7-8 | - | TGTGCCAGCAGCTTAGGAGCGGTGGGCTATAGAGAGACCCAGTACTTC | CASSLGAVGYRETQYF
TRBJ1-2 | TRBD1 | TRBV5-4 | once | TGTGCCAGCAGCTTTGTCGGGACAGGGGCTCCTGGCTACACCTTC | CASSFVGTGAPGYTF
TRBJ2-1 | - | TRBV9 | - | TGTGCCAGCAGCCCCTCCCTCGTCTACTCCTACAATGAGCAGTTCTTC | CASSPSLVYSYNEQFF
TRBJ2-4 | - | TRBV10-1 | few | TGCGCCAGCCCGACAGGCGAAAAAGCCAAAAACATTCAGTACTTC | CASPTGEKAKNIQYF
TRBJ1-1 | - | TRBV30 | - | TGTGCCTGGAGTCTCCCGGGACAAGCAAACACTGAAGCTTTCTTT | CAWSLPGQANTEAFF
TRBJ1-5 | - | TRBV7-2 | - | TGTGCCAGCAGCTTAGCGGGGGGGCAGGAGCCCCAGCATTTT | CASSLAGGQEPQHF
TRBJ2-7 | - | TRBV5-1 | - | TGCGCCAGCAGCTTGGGAGCTACCCGAGGGGTAGAGCAGTACTTC | CASSLGATRGVEQYF
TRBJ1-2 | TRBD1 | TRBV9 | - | TGTGCCAGCAGCGCGGACAGGGGGCGAGGGGGCTATGGCTACACCTTC | CASSADRGRGGYGYTF
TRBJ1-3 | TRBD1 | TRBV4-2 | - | TGTGCCAGCAGCCAAGATGTAACAGGGGGTTCTGGAAACACCATATATTTT | CASSQDVTGGSGNTIYF
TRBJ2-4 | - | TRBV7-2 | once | TGTGCCAGCAGCACCCGCCGCGGGGCGGACATTCAGTACTTC | CASSTRRGADIQYF
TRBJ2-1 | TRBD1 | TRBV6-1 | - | TGTGCCGTCCGGAGTTTGGACAGGGATGAGCAGTTCTTC | CAVRSLDRDEQFF
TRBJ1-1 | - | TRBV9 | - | TGTGCCAGCAGCGTCGGTTCCGGTAACAGGGAAGCTTTCTTT | CASSVGSGNREAFF
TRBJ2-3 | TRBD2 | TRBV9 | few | TGTGCCAGCAGCGTAGGCCCAGCGGGGGATACGCAGTATTTT | CASSVGPAGDTQYF
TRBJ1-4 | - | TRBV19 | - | TGTGCCAGTACCCCAGGCACCCAGTATGAAAAACTGTTTTTT | CASTPGTQYEKLFF
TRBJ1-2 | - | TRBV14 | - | TGTGCCAGCAGCCAAGATGGGGGGACGGACTATGGCTACACCTTC | CASSQDGGTDYGYTF
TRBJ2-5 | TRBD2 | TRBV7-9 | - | TGTGCCAGCAGTAAGGGGACTAGCGGAGCCAAAGAGACCCAGTACTTC | CASSKGTSGAKETQYF
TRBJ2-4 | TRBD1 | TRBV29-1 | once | TGCAGCGTTGCGTTCGGGACAGGAGCCAAAAACATTCAGTACTTC | CSVAFGTGAKNIQYF
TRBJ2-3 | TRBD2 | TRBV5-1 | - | TGCGCCAGCAGCTTGGTGGGACTAGACAGCGATACGCAGTATTTT | CASSLVGLDSDTQYF
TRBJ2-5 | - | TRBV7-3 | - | TGTGCCAGCAGCAAAGAGATTCAAGAGACCCAGTACTTC | CASSKEIQETQYF
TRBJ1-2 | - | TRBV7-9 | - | TGTGCCAGCAGCTTATATAACTATGGCTACACCTTC | CASSLYNYGYTF
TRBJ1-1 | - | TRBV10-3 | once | TGTGCCATCAGTGAGCCCGAGAACACTGAAGCTTTCTTT | CAISEPENTEAFF
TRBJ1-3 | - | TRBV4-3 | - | TGCGCCAGCAGCCAAGTGAAGGGGGGGGGAAACACCATATATTTT | CASSQVKGGGNTIYF
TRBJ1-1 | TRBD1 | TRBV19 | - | TGTGCCAGTAGTACCGCCCCGGGACAGTTGAACACTGAAGCTTTCTTT | CASSTAPGQLNTEAFF